The source of this T cell receptor (beta chain) is a study of blood T cell repertoires in COVID-19 (dated by TCRdb to 2020 to 2021). In terms of the full investigation: Samples covering the acute and convalescent phases of COVID-19 were provided by collaborators in the United States, Italy and Spain. The material from the prospective study consisted of cDNA or gDNA derived from T cells, B-cell-depleted T cells, or PBMCs. Deeply sampled blood TCRbeta repertoires from subjects exposed to, actively infected with, or recovered from COVID-19 were included in the dataset. The repertoires were made available in a free public database intended to serve as a resource for research on the immune response to SARS-CoV-2. Samples came from the ongoing ImmuneRACE study (first 160 participants) plus 1,254 subjects from 6 global collaborators. Nearly every sample came with metadata listing a de-identified subject ID, COVID-19 status, age in years and sex. Where available, HLA class I and class II types were taken from metadata supplied by the sample provider and were not determined by assay-based typing.

Whole blood was collected in K2EDTA tubes by collaborating institutions according to the institutions' own protocols. For TCRbeta analysis, collaborator samples were shipped as frozen whole blood, as isolated PBMCs, or as DNA extracted from either sample type. Overall study results and their limits: The quantity of clinical and demographic metadata differed by source and by participant and was supplied without curation.

TCRbeta CDR3 regions were amplified from genomic DNA using the immunoSEQ Assay, a bias-controlled multiplex PCR. Per the source publication's procedure: Nucleated cell counts per sample were estimated from amplification of reference gene primers within the assay. Sequence reads were collapsed and filtered to measure the absolute abundance of every unique TCRbeta CDR3 rearrangement. For each sample, productive Simpson clonality was calculated by taking the square root of Simpson's diversity index across productive rearrangements. Sourced from immuneACCESS, this table was stored by TCRdb with only in-frame sequences that have V and J called. A share of the clones is absent; for the studies checked, an unresolved V gene accounts for under half, and the remainder has no known explanation. The D gene and trimming were derived from the DNA, and the V and J assignments and clone size from that table. In all, the sample holds approximately 48,000 clones, and around 85% of those were seen once. The ten top clones hold 6.5% of the sample.

V is pruned by 4 bases and J by 12 bases, leaving 14 bases of the junction without a gene match. As encoded in the germline V gene (reference sequence), CDR1 is LGHDT while CDR2 is YNNKEL. Including the terminal cysteine and phenylalanine, the CDR3 comprises 15 residues. Kept here is only the CDR3 DNA, which spans 45 bases and is read in frame from base 1. Regarding this clone: Its antigen is currently not known. Base qualities are not recorded, but no much larger clone differs from it by a single base.

The clonotype originates from a man in his 60s with acute or convalescent COVID-19. Source material: peripheral blood. The sequence links TRBV3-1 (or the pseudogene TRBV3-2) to TRBJ2-1; 8 of the junction bases match TRBD1. In nucleotide form, the sequence is TGTGCCAGCAGCCGAAAGGGACAGGCCCCAATGGGGCAGTTCTTC. Translated, it reads CASSRKGQAPMGQFF.